This paragraph covers one TCR beta chain sequence. A Seattle source enrolled patients during active infection and followed them longitudinally. The entry originates in a study of blood T cell repertoires in COVID-19. Study-wide context: From T cells, B-cell-depleted T cells, or PBMCs came the material, which was cDNA or gDNA.

Germline lookup yields CDR1 KGHSH and CDR2 LQKENI. The V gene lost 2 bases and the J gene lost 2 bases, with 12 bases spanning the gap. The CDR3 totals 15 residues. As processed by the authors: It was from reference gene primer amplification that nucleated cell counts were estimated. Sequenced by immunoSEQ multiplex PCR; TCRdb stores in-frame clones only, minus some. V and J calls and clone size are copied from that table; D and trimming were computed from the DNA. Of about 350,000 clones listed, more than 75% are singletons. This TCR was recovered from a woman in her forties or fifties with COVID-19, enrolled during active disease. Sample: peripheral blood. This sequence joins TRBV18 and TRBJ2-5, with a tentative D call TRBD1 (6 bases). CDR3 loop: CASSPYRDTQETQYF. In nucleotides, the CDR3 is TGTGCCAGCTCACCATACCGGGACACACAAGAGACCCAGTACTTC.